Listed here are 4 T cell receptor beta chains from one sample, sequenced in a study of shared clonotypes between healthy human individuals. The data were produced by immunoSEQ multiplex PCR, yet TCRdb's version contains in-frame clones alone and is incomplete. The data show roughly 2.1 million clones, under 95% seen once. Terminally differentiated effector memory CD45RA+ cells were excluded by CCR7 positive selection of CD45RO-negative cells. The source material was naive CD8+ T cells from PBMCs. These receptors were collected from a man in his late teens or twenties in good health. Some clones in this sample may be carry-over from other donors' samples.

V usage is TRBV28 and J usage is TRBJ1-2; D unclear. V lost 4 bases and J lost 2, with 11 bases in between. The CDR3 is 14 residues long. The germline CDR1 and CDR2 sequences are MDHEN and SYDVKM. The CDR3 spells CASSSSLWNYGYTF. As DNA, the CDR3 is TGTGCCAGCAGTTCCTCACTTTGGAACTATGGCTACACCTTC.

The chain couples TRBV9 to TRBJ2-7; 8 bases agree with TRBD2. This CDR3 contains 15 residues. The V gene's germline CDR1 is SGDLS and CDR2 YYNGEE. J was trimmed by 3 bases and V by 0 bases; bases with no gene match: 5. The CDR3 DNA follows: TGTGCCAGCAGCGTAGCAGGGACTAGAGACTACGAGCAGTACTTC. As protein: CASSVAGTRDYEQYF.

CDR3 bases: TGTGCCAGCAGCGCTAAAGGACTAGCGGGAGGAAAAGAGACCCAGTACTTC. Translated: CASSAKGLAGGKETQYF. This chain joins TRBV9 and TRBJ2-5; 14 bases agree with TRBD2. CDR3 length: 17 residues. With V trimmed by 3 bases and J by 3 bases, 7 bases remained unmatched. The germline V gene encodes CDR1 SGDLS and CDR2 YYNGEE.

The V gene is TRBV5-1, the J gene TRBJ1-1; TRBD1 agrees at 9 bases. After removal of 3 bases from V and 2 bases from J, the junction contained 2 bases not matched to a gene. The CDR3 extends over 14 amino acids. The germline gives CDR1 SGHRS, CDR2 YFSETQ. The CDR3 DNA reads as TGCGCCAGCAGCTCAACAGGGGGCAACACTGAAGCTTTCTTT. Translating it yields CASSSTGGNTEAFF.